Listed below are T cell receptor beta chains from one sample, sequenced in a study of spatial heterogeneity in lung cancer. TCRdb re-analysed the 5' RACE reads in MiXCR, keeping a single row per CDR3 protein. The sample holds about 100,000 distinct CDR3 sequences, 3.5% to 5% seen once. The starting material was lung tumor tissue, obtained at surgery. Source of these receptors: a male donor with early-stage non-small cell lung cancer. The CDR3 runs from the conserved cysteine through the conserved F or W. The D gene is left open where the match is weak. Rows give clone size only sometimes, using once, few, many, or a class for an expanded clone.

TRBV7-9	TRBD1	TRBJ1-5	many	TGTGCCAGCAGCTCCCACCCATTTGGACAGGCCAATCAGCCCCAGCATTTT	CASSSHPFGQANQPQHF
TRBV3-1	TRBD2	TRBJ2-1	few	TGTGCCAGCAGCCCTCTAGGGACTAGCGGGAGGGATGAGCAGTTCTTC	CASSPLGTSGRDEQFF
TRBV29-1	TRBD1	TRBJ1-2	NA	TGCAGCGTTGTAGGGGAGGACAGGGAAGACGCCTATGGCTACACCTTC	CSVVGEDREDAYGYTF
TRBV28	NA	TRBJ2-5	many	TGTGCCAGCAGTTTTATGTGGGAGCAAGAGACCCAGTACTTC	CASSFMWEQETQYF
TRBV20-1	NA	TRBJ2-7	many	TGCAGTGCCCTAATAGCCAGGAGTAGGTACGAGCAGTACTTC	CSALIARSRYEQYF
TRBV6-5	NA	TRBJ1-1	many	TGTGCCAGCAGTTACACCGGCGCAGGCACTGAAGCTTTCTTT	CASSYTGAGTEAFF
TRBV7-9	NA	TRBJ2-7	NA	TGTGCCAGCAGCTTAGAGCCGGGGCCATCACAAGAATACGAGCAGTACTTC	CASSLEPGPSQEYEQYF
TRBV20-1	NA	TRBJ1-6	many	TGCAGTGCTCACTCCGGCCCTGGCAATTCACCCCTCCACTTT	CSAHSGPGNSPLHF
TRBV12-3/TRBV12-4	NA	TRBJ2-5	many	TGTGCCAGCAGCGCCGACTTTAGAATACACGCGGGGGAGACCCAGTACTTC	CASSADFRIHAGETQYF
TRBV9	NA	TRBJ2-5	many	TGTGCCAGCAGCGTAGGGAGTAGCGACCACACGGGGACCCAGTACTTC	CASSVGSSDHTGTQYF